The 19 T cell receptor beta chains listed next were all sequenced from one sample in a study of tumor-infiltrating lymphocytes in localized non-small cell lung cancer. Clones were read by immunoSEQ multiplex PCR, and TCRdb kept only the in-frame ones, dropping some. The sample contains about 15,000 clones, over 65% of which appear only once. The sequenced material came from lung tumor tissue. The receptors here all came from a human donor with non-small cell lung cancer.

This chain links TRBV7-2 with TRBJ2-5; a possible D gene is TRBD1 (6 bases). V was trimmed by 5 bases and J by 1 base, leaving 14 bases between them. CDR1 is SGHTA and CDR2 is FQGNSA in the germline V gene. The CDR3 runs to 15 residues. The CDR3 DNA is TGTGCCAGCAGCACGTACCAGGGGACCCAAGAGACCCAGTACTTC. This gives the protein CASSTYQGTQETQYF.

This clone occurred a few times. V usage is TRBV10-3 and J usage is TRBJ1-1, with 10 nucleotides matching TRBD1. The J segment lost 0 bases and the V segment lost 9 bases, leaving 7 bases of the junction unmatched. Looked up from germline, CDR1 is ENHRY and CDR2 is SYGVKD. CDR3 length: 15 residues. CDR3 sequence: CAIKGTGALNTEAFF. CDR3 bases: TGTGCCATAAAGGGGACAGGGGCCCTGAACACTGAAGCTTTCTTT.

Sample share makes this clone medium-sized. V is TRBV7-9 and J is TRBJ1-1; 9 bases are shared with TRBD1. Germline lookup yields CDR1 SEHNR and CDR2 FQNEAQ (reference sequence). The length of the CDR3 is 13 residues. J gave up 11 bases and V 3 bases, and 7 bases lay outside the gene matches. CDR3 protein: CASSFRGTGMAFF. The DNA of the CDR3 is TGTGCCAGCAGCTTTAGGGGGACAGGGATGGCTTTCTTT.

The chain recombines TRBV7-2 with TRBJ2-1; TRBD2 matches 12 bases. The germline V gene has CDR1 SGHTA and CDR2 FQGNSA. Germline trimming cut 2 bases from V and 2 bases from J; bases unmatched to any gene: 1. CDR3 length: 16 amino acids. CDR3 bases: TGTGCCAGCAGCTTACTAGCGGGGGGGACCTACAATGAGCAGTTCTTC. Protein: CASSLLAGGTYNEQFF. Full variable domain (missing parts from reference TRBV7-2 and TRBJ2-1): GAGVSQSPSNKVTEKGKDVELRCDPISGHTALYWYRQSLGQGLEFLIYFQGNSAPDKSGLPSDRFSAERTGGSVSTLTIQRTQQEDSAVYLCASSLLAGGTYNEQFFGPGTRLTVL.

The rearrangement links TRBV19 to TRBJ1-5; D is possibly TRBD1 (6 bases). The germline V gene encodes CDR1 LNHDA and CDR2 SQIVND (reference sequence). V lost 3 bases, J lost 4 bases, and 13 bases lay in between. The CDR3 loop spans 15 amino acids. The CDR3 bases are TGTGCCAGTAGTATGTGGGGGGCAGGAAATCAGCCCCAGCATTTT. This codes for CASSMWGAGNQPQHF. The whole variable domain, filled in from reference TRBV19 and TRBJ1-5, reads DGGITQSPKYLFRKEGQNVTLSCEQNLNHDAMYWYRQDPGQGLRLIYYSQIVNDFQKGDIAEGYSVSREKKESFPLTVTSAQKNPTAFYLCASSMWGAGNQPQHFGDGTRLSIL.

V is TRBV5-4 and J is TRBJ1-4; 7 bases line up with TRBD1. Trimming cost V 4 bases and J 8 bases; bases outside gene matches: 11. Per germline, CDR1 SGHNT and CDR2 YYREEE (reference sequence). This CDR3 has 15 residues. CDR3 DNA: TGTGCCAGCAGCAAGACAGGGCAACCCGAGGAAAAACTGTTTTTT. Protein: CASSKTGQPEEKLFF.

V gene TRBV6-6 combines with J gene TRBJ2-1; 7 nucleotides line up with TRBD2. The CDR3 runs to 13 residues. Germline V gives CDR1 MNHNY, CDR2 SVGAGI (reference sequence). After removal of 8 bases from V and 0 bases from J, the junction contained 1 base not matched to a gene. CDR3 in amino acids: CASGRDSYNEQFF. In DNA form, the CDR3 reads TGTGCCAGCGGGAGGGACTCCTACAATGAGCAGTTCTTC.

This clone has just a few counts. This chain joins TRBV9 and TRBJ2-5, with a possible D match to TRBD1 (6 bases). Germline lookup yields CDR1 SGDLS and CDR2 YYNGEE. V was pared by 0 bases and J by 5 bases, with 17 bases between. CDR3 size: 16 residues. The DNA of the CDR3 is TGTGCCAGCAGCGTAGCGGGAAGGGGCCAGGGGGAGACCCAGTACTTC. As protein: CASSVAGRGQGETQYF.

The chain carries TRBV5-1 and TRBJ2-7; no reliable D call. CDR1 and CDR2 from the germline V gene are SGHRS and YFSETQ. The germline V and J ends were trimmed by 4 bases and 0 bases, with 8 bases remaining between them. The CDR3 is made up of 13 amino acids. The CDR3 is CASSRTGSYEQYF. The CDR3 nucleotides read TGCGCCAGCAGCCGGACCGGCTCCTACGAGCAGTACTTC.

This chain uses TRBV7-8 with TRBJ1-5, with 9 bases matching TRBD1. Losses at the gene ends were 3 bases for V and 0 bases for J; bases not matched to a gene: 3. CDR1 SGHVS and CDR2 FQNEAQ come from the germline V gene. The CDR3 has 16 amino acids. CDR3 nucleotides: TGTGCCAGCAGCTTGGGACAGGGATATAGCAATCAGCCCCAGCATTTT. Amino acid sequence: CASSLGQGYSNQPQHF.

J is TRBJ2-5 and V is TRBV5-6, with 11 bases aligning to TRBD2. This CDR3 comprises 15 residues. The germline V gene encodes CDR1 SGHDT and CDR2 YYEEEE. The junction had 4 bases not matched to a gene; V was cut back by 2 bases and J by 4 bases. Written as DNA, the CDR3 is TGTGCCAGCAGCTTCATAGCGGGAGGGGGAGAGACCCAGTACTTC. Its protein is CASSFIAGGGETQYF.

The chain joins TRBV5-4 to TRBJ2-3; D is possibly TRBD1 (5 bases). Germline assignment: CDR1 SGHNT and CDR2 YYREEE (reference sequence). Trimming pared 5 bases from V and 0 bases from J, leaving 10 bases between. This CDR3 spans 14 amino acids. CDR3 DNA sequence: TGTGCCAGCAGTTTCAGGGCGAGCACAGATACGCAGTATTTT. It translates to CASSFRASTDTQYF.

This clone was recorded only once. The chain couples TRBV28 to TRBJ2-7; maybe TRBD2 (6 bases). CDR3 length: 16 residues. Germline loops: CDR1 MDHEN, CDR2 SYDVKM. Between the trimmed V and J ends, which lost 6 bases and 3 bases, there was a span of 21 bases. The CDR3 here is CASSLTPDWRDYEQYF. CDR3 DNA sequence: TGTGCCAGCAGCCTCACTCCCGACTGGCGGGACTACGAGCAGTACTTC.

Only a few counts were recorded for this clone. The gene calls are TRBV30 and TRBJ1-1, with D maybe TRBD1 (5 bases). This CDR3 comprises 12 residues. CDR1 GTSNPN and CDR2 SVGIG come from the germline V gene (reference sequence). With 4 bases removed from V and 4 bases from J, the gap between germline ends came to 10 bases. CDR3 nucleotide sequence: TGTGCCTGGAATCAGGGTGGCACTGAAGCTTTCTTT. Its translation is CAWNQGGTEAFF.

This chain uses TRBV28 with TRBJ2-5, with TRBD2 matching 12 bases. Germline trimming cut 3 bases from V and 5 bases from J; bases unmatched to any gene: 10. The CDR3 runs 17 residues. Germline V gene sequence: CDR1 MDHEN, CDR2 SYDVKM. The CDR3 spells CASSLRSSGRAMETQYF. Here the CDR3 DNA reads TGTGCCAGCAGTTTGCGGTCTAGCGGGAGGGCCATGGAGACCCAGTACTTC.

This rearrangement joins TRBV7-2 to TRBJ1-1, with a possible D match to TRBD1 (5 bases). Germline V gives CDR1 SGHTA, CDR2 FQGNSA. There are 14 residues in the CDR3. Trimming removed 5 bases from V and 2 bases from J, with 12 bases in between. The CDR3 nucleotides are TGTGCCAGCAGCGCCGGGCAGGGCAACACTGAAGCTTTCTTT. Translated: CASSAGQGNTEAFF.

The rearrangement links TRBV28 to TRBJ2-6; no definite D call. This CDR3 is 13 amino acids long. Per germline, CDR1 MDHEN and CDR2 SYDVKM. V lost 6 bases and J 2 bases, leaving 5 bases between the germline ends. In DNA form, the CDR3 reads TGTGCCAGCAGAGGTCCTGGGGCCAACGTCCTGACTTTC. It encodes CASRGPGANVLTF.

CDR3 in amino acids: CASSLYRGTEAFF. The CDR3 bases are TGTGCCAGCAGCCTATACAGGGGCACTGAAGCTTTCTTT. This chain connects TRBV11-3 to TRBJ1-1, with 7 bases matching TRBD1. Per germline, CDR1 SGHNT and CDR2 YENEEA. V trimming: 5 bases; J trimming: 4 bases; junction bases outside the gene matches: 4. This CDR3 is 13 amino acids long.

This CDR3 reads CSVEKNQGAAGGFHGYTF. CDR3 DNA: TGCAGCGTTGAAAAAAACCAGGGGGCAGCAGGAGGTTTTCATGGCTACACCTTC. J is TRBJ1-2 and V is TRBV29-1, with TRBD1 matching 8 bases. The CDR3 contains 18 residues. Trimming cost V 2 bases and J 6 bases; bases outside gene matches: 20. Per germline, CDR1 SQVTM and CDR2 ANQGSEA.